These 6 T cell receptor beta chains share one sample of origin, sequenced in a study of shared T cell receptors in the human thymus. Method: immunoSEQ multiplex PCR; TCRdb's copy keeps in-frame clones and lacks some. The sample holds over 350,000 clones, 95% seen once. The material sequenced was thymocytes. These receptors were obtained from a human donor.

The chain employs TRBV27 and TRBJ2-2; 11 nucleotides line up with TRBD1. Germline V lookup: CDR1 MNHEY, CDR2 SMNVEV (reference sequence). CDR3 length: 14 residues. The V and J ends lost 11 bases and 3 bases, in that order; junction bases with no gene match: 5. CDR3 in DNA: TGTGCCGCAGGGGGACAGGGGGACACCGGGGAGCTGTTTTTT. It specifies CAAGGQGDTGELFF.

This chain connects TRBV7-6 to TRBJ2-1, with 11 nucleotides matching TRBD2. J gave up 5 bases and V 5 bases, and 2 bases lay outside the gene matches. The germline CDR1 and CDR2 sequences are SGHVS and FNYEAQ. The CDR3 is 14 amino acids. CDR3 sequence (DNA): TGTGCCAGCAGCCGACTAGCGGGAAACAATGAGCAGTTCTTC. Protein product: CASSRLAGNNEQFF.

V gene TRBV6-1 combines with J gene TRBJ2-3; possibly TRBD2 for D (5 bases). Germline CDR1 reads MNHNS; CDR2 reads SASEGT. The V end was cut by 1 base, the J end by 0 bases, with 11 bases between. CDR3 length equals 16 residues. In DNA, the CDR3 is TGTGCCAGCAGTGAAGGCCTAGCTGCTAGCACAGATACGCAGTATTTT. It specifies CASSEGLAASTDTQYF.

The chain employs TRBV27 and TRBJ2-1, with a possible D match to TRBD2 (6 bases). V gave up 4 bases and J gave up 0 bases, with 10 bases separating them. This CDR3 comprises 15 residues. Per the germline V gene, CDR1 is MNHEY and CDR2 is SMNVEV (reference sequence). CDR3 protein: CASSSDGGSYNEQFF. CDR3 coding DNA: TGTGCCAGCAGTTCGGACGGGGGCTCCTACAATGAGCAGTTCTTC.

The rearrangement uses TRBV2 and TRBJ1-4; D perhaps matches TRBD1 (6 bases). This CDR3 is built from 16 residues. V dropped 6 bases and J dropped 0 bases, with 14 bases sitting between them. CDR1 and CDR2 (germline): SNHLY, FYNNEI. CDR3: CASSAGTKATNEKLFF. CDR3 nucleotide sequence: TGTGCCAGCAGCGCCGGGACAAAGGCAACTAATGAAAAACTGTTTTTT.

This clone appeared once. The V and J genes are TRBV28 and TRBJ2-1, with D maybe TRBD1 (5 bases). Between the trimmed V and J ends, which lost 8 bases and 6 bases, there was a span of 17 bases. This CDR3 is built from 14 residues. CDR1 is MDHEN, CDR2 SYDVKM, per germline. The CDR3 loop reads CASLRGLRGNEQFF. CDR3 nucleotide sequence: TGTGCCAGCTTAAGGGGCCTTAGGGGCAATGAGCAGTTCTTC. Complete variable domain (other parts from reference TRBV28 and TRBJ2-1): DVKVTQSSRYLVKRTGEKVFLECVQDMDHENMFWYRQDPGLGLRLIYFSYDVKMKEKGDIPEGYSVSREKKERFSLILESASTNQTSMYLCASLRGLRGNEQFFGPGTRLTVL.